Below, one T cell receptor (beta chain) is given with its context. This clone was detected once. Its specific antigen is unknown. It has no much larger one-base neighbor in the sample; base qualities were not kept. This entry is derived from a study of T cell changes during pregnancy in multiple sclerosis (dated by TCRdb to between 2019 and 2020). Notes on the research overall: The study looked at changes in the T cell repertoire across pregnancy in women with multiple sclerosis.

The library was prepared using the immunoSEQ multiplex PCR assay. TCRdb mirrors the immuneACCESS table, restricted to in-frame sequences. Some clones are absent from its copies; in checked studies, under half trace to an unresolved V gene, and the reason for the others is unknown. In all, the sample holds about 59,000 clones, and about 94% of those were seen once. The leading ten clones occupy approximately 0.35% of the sample. The junction shows trimming of 5 bases on V and 2 bases on J, and the gene matches do not reach 15 bases of it. CDR3 length: 17 amino acids, cysteine to phenylalanine. The CDR3 DNA has 51 bases and is translated from base 1. From a lookup of the germline V gene (reference sequence), CDR1 and CDR2 are MNHEY and SMNVEV.

The sequence links TRBV27 to TRBJ2-7; TRBD2 agrees with 7 junctional bases. This receptor was taken from a female donor with multiple sclerosis, enrolled in a pregnancy study. The source material was CD4+ T cells from peripheral blood mononuclear cells, sampled before pregnancy. The sequenced DNA is TGTGCCAGCAGTCCCAGCTCAACCGGGACTACTACCTACGAGCAGTACTTC. Translated, it reads CASSPSSTGTTTYEQYF.